Listed below are T cell receptor beta chains from one sample, sequenced in a study of cytomegalovirus exposure and HLA in healthy donors. Generated by immunoSEQ multiplex PCR, the TCRdb table keeps only in-frame clones and is missing some. The table shows some 130,000 clones, with under 85% occurring only once. The specimen sequenced was PBMCs. These receptors all stem from a man aged 18-30 years in good health and CMV-seronegative. CDR3s include the opening cysteine and the closing phenylalanine or tryptophan. The D gene is left open where the match is weak.

TRBJ1-4	TRBV19	TRBD1	CASSMAGTGYEKLFF	TGTGCCAGTAGTATGGCCGGGACAGGCTATGAAAAACTGTTTTTT
TRBJ1-1	TRBV20-1	.	CSATPGKAFF	TGCAGTGCAACCCCCGGGAAAGCTTTCTTT
TRBJ1-1	TRBV5-4	.	CASSLSAGSVTEAFF	TGTGCCAGCAGCTTGTCTGCAGGGTCTGTCACTGAAGCTTTCTTT
TRBJ2-7	TRBV7-6	.	CASSFSDAGIVEQYF	TGTGCCAGCAGCTTTTCGGACGCCGGGATAGTCGAGCAGTACTTC
TRBJ2-1	TRBV10-3	.	CAISDTRVSNEQFF	TGTGCCATCAGTGACACCAGGGTCTCGAATGAGCAGTTCTTC
TRBJ1-1	TRBV10-2	.	CASSAQEGRVYDTEAFF	TGCGCCAGCAGTGCCCAGGAAGGCAGGGTTTACGACACTGAAGCTTTCTTT
TRBJ1-3	TRBV5-4	.	CASSLWGLGNTIYF	TGTGCCAGCAGCCTGTGGGGGCTTGGAAACACCATATATTTT
TRBJ1-4	TRBV11-2	.	CASSLAVREKLFF	TGTGCCAGCAGCTTGGCGGTTCGTGAAAAACTGTTTTTT
TRBJ1-4	TRBV5-1	.	CASSLRGLGEKLFF	TGCGCCAGCAGCTTGAGGGGACTGGGAGAAAAACTGTTTTTT
TRBJ2-3	TRBV4-3	.	CASSQVLRGTDTQYF	TGCGCCAGCAGCCAAGTTTTGAGGGGCACAGATACGCAGTATTTT
TRBJ1-5	TRBV6-1	.	CASRASRGQPQHF	TGTGCCAGCAGAGCAAGCAGGGGTCAGCCCCAGCATTTT
TRBJ2-1	TRBV27	TRBD1	CASSPRRDSYNEQFF	TGTGCCAGCAGTCCCCGCCGGGACAGCTACAATGAGCAGTTCTTC
TRBJ2-5	TRBV5-1	TRBD1	CASSPGGGTGGPQETQYF	TGCGCCAGCAGCCCTGGAGGAGGGACAGGGGGTCCCCAAGAGACCCAGTACTTC
TRBJ2-7	TRBV29-1	TRBD1	CSVAATGGYEQYF	TGCAGCGTTGCGGCGACAGGGGGCTACGAGCAGTACTTC
TRBJ1-3	TRBV19	TRBD1	CASSINRWDRSSGNTIYF	TGTGCCAGTAGTATTAATAGATGGGACAGGAGCTCTGGAAACACCATATATTTT
TRBJ2-2	TRBV5-1	TRBD1	CASSLGQGANTGELFF	TGCGCCAGCAGCTTGGGTCAGGGGGCGAACACCGGGGAGCTGTTTTTT
TRBJ1-2	TRBV6-6	TRBD1	CASSTTGNYGYTF	TGTGCCAGCAGCACGACAGGGAACTATGGCTACACCTTC
TRBJ2-7	TRBV11-1	TRBD1	CASSSGQGSYEQYF	TGTGCCAGCAGCTCCGGACAGGGCTCCTACGAGCAGTACTTC
TRBJ1-1	TRBV6-5	.	CASNVREGTEAFF	TGTGCCAGCAATGTCAGGGAGGGGACTGAAGCTTTCTTT
TRBJ1-5	TRBV7-2	.	CASSLRDTGQPQHF	TGTGCCAGCAGCTTGAGAGACACCGGTCAGCCCCAGCATTTT
TRBJ2-7	TRBV7-9	.	CASSQETLSNFYEQYF	TGTGCCAGCAGCCAAGAGACACTCTCAAACTTCTACGAGCAGTACTTC
TRBJ2-7	TRBV5-1	TRBD1	CASSLHWTGESYEQYF	TGCGCCAGCAGCCTCCATTGGACAGGGGAGTCGTACGAGCAGTACTTC